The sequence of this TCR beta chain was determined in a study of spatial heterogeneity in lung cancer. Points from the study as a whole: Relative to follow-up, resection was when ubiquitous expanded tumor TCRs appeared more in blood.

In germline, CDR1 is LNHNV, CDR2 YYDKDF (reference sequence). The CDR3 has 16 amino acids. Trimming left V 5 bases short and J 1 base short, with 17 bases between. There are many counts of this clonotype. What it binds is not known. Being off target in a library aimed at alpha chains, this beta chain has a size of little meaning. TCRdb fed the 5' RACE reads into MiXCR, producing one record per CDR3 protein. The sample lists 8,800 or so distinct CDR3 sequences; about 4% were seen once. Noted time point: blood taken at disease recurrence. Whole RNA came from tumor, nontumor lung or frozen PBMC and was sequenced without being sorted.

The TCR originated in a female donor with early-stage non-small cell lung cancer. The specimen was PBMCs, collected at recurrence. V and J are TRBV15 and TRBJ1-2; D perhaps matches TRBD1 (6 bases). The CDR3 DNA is TGTGCCACCAGCCCTGGGGGCGGAGGTTATAACTATGGCTACACCTTC. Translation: CATSPGGGGYNYGYTF.